This T cell receptor beta chain was retrieved from a study of blood T cell repertoires in COVID-19. The wider study: Acute-phase and convalescent COVID-19 samples originated in the United States, Italy and Spain. In each case, the material was cDNA or gDNA derived from T cells, B-cell-depleted T cells, or PBMCs.

V shed 1 base and J shed 3 bases, with 12 bases lying between them. The CDR3 covers 15 residues. Per germline, CDR1 LGHNA and CDR2 YSLEER. In the original analysis: For nucleated cells, counts were estimated from reference gene primer amplification. Clones were sequenced by immunoSEQ multiplex PCR, and TCRdb holds only the in-frame ones, with some missing. The V and J calls and clone size were taken over from that table, and D and trimming were inferred from the DNA. The sample has about 140,000 clones, around 83% seen once. What was sequenced was peripheral blood. The sequence was collected from a man between 60 and 75 years old with active or convalescent COVID-19. The genes are TRBV4-3 and TRBJ1-2; tentatively, D is TRBD1 (6 bases). The CDR3 sequence: CASSQAPAGDYGYTF. CDR3 bases: TGCGCCAGCAGCCAAGCCCCTGCAGGGGACTATGGCTACACCTTC.